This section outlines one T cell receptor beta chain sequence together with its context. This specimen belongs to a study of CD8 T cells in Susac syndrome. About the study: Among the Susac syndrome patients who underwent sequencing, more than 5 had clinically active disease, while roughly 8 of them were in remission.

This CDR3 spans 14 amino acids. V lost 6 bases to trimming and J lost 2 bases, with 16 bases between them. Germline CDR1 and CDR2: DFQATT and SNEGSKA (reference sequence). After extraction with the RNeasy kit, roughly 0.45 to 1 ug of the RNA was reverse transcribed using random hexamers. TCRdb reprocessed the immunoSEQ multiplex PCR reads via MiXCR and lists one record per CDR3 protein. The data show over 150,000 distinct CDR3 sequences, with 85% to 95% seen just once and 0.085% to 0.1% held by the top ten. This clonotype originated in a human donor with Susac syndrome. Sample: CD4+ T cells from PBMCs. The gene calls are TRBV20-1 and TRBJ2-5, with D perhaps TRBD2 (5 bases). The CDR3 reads CSATKLGPQETQYF. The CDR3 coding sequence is TGCAGTGCAACAAAACTAGGTCCGCAAGAGACCCAGTACTTC.